The present entry profiles one T cell receptor (beta chain) with its context. J gave up 3 bases and V 2 bases, and 5 bases lay outside the gene matches. The length of the CDR3 is 15 residues. Germline V gene lookup returns CDR1 SGHNT and CDR2 YENEEA. Sequencing was performed with immunoSEQ multiplex PCR; in TCRdb, only in-frame clones are kept and a portion is missing. The sample records about 260,000 clones, around 86% being singletons. This entry belongs to a study of blood T cell repertoires in COVID-19. Across the whole study: Collection of acute and convalescent COVID-19 samples took place in the United States, Italy and Spain.

The source of this sequence is a man in his forties with active or convalescent COVID-19. What was sequenced was peripheral blood. The J gene is TRBJ2-5, the V gene TRBV11-3; TRBD2 matches at 8 bases. The CDR3 sequence: CASSLFTSGEETQYF. For the CDR3, the DNA is TGTGCCAGCAGCTTATTTACTAGCGGAGAAGAGACCCAGTACTTC. Drawing the rest from reference TRBV11-3 and TRBJ2-5, the complete variable domain is EAGVVQSPRYKIIEKKQPVAFWCNPISGHNTLYWYLQNLGQGPELLIRYENEEAVDDSQLPKDRFSAERLKGVDSTLKIQPAELGDSAVYLCASSLFTSGEETQYFGPGTRLLVL.